Presented here are 19 T cell receptor beta chains from one specimen sequenced in a study of T-cell reconstitution after alpha-beta-depleted transplantation in children (dated by TCRdb to the mid-2010s). The library was made by PCR. Sequencing was performed on an Illumina HiSeq 2500. To normalize quantification of the TCRbeta repertoire, the TCR libraries were built with molecular barcoding that relied on unique molecular identifiers. In-frame beta chains were kept once TCRdb had trimmed the public reads at Q25 with fastp and called clones with MiXCR. CDR3 protein duplicates are merged, each entry listing the most common genes and DNA. The sample table contains just under 350,000 distinct CDR3 sequences; only one count was recorded for 16% of them. Of the sample, about 41% falls within the top ten clones. Sample treatment or condition, as interpreted from the label and publication: allogeneic hematopoietic cell transplantation with graft depleted of TCRalphabeta T cells and CD19 B cells.

Source: PBMCs, mostly from graft donor cells, taken 360 days after TCRalphabeta/CD19-depleted stem cell transplant. The receptor set was obtained from a male patient under 10 years old who had a stem cell transplant for acute lymphoblastic leukemia, so the T cells may come from the graft donor.

This clonotype was counted only a few times. This chain links TRBV12-3 or TRBV12-4 with TRBJ2-3; TRBD2 matches 10 bases. This CDR3 region has 18 residues. J gave up 2 bases and V 6 bases, and 14 bases lay outside the gene matches. CDR3 coding DNA: TGTGCCAGCAGCCGAACCCCACTGACTAGCGGGTTCACAGATACGCAGTATTTT. Residues: CASSRTPLTSGFTDTQYF.

This clonotype was seen more than once but under ten times. J is TRBJ2-3 and V is TRBV7-2; the match to TRBD1 covers 8 bases. There are 15 residues in the CDR3. Germline CDR1 and CDR2: SGHTA and FQGNSA. The V gene end was trimmed by 1 base and the J gene end by 3 bases; junction bases not matched to a gene: 3. Here the CDR3 DNA reads TGTGCCAGCAGCTTAGGCAGGGGGCTAACAGATACGCAGTATTTT. Amino acids: CASSLGRGLTDTQYF.

This chain uses TRBV5-1 with TRBJ2-1, with 7 bases aligning to TRBD2. The junction had 5 bases not matched to a gene; V was cut back by 5 bases and J by 6 bases. Germline V lookup: CDR1 SGHRS, CDR2 YFSETQ. This CDR3 has 13 amino acids. As DNA, the CDR3 is TGCGCCAGCAGTTCAGGGAGGGGCAATGAGCAGTTCTTC. Translating gives CASSSGRGNEQFF.

The V gene is TRBV6-7, the J gene TRBJ2-1, with D perhaps matching TRBD1 or TRBD2 (5 bases each). TRBV6-7 is an open reading frame, and its role is uncertain. V lost 2 bases to trimming and J lost 0 bases, with 8 bases between them. The CDR3 loop spans 15 amino acids. The chain's CDR3 is CASSYKGSSYNEQFF. The CDR3 DNA sequence: TGTGCCAGCAGTTACAAGGGGAGCTCCTACAATGAGCAGTTCTTC.

The V gene is TRBV5-5, the J gene TRBJ1-1; unclear D gene. The CDR3 consists of 14 residues. The V gene lost 0 bases and the J gene lost 3 bases, with 9 bases spanning the gap. Germline CDR1 reads SGHKS; CDR2 reads YYEKEE (reference sequence). As DNA, the CDR3 is TGTGCCAGCAGCTTGGACAGTATGTACACTGAAGCTTTCTTT. Amino acid sequence: CASSLDSMYTEAFF. Full variable domain (missing parts from reference TRBV5-5 and TRBJ1-1): DAGVTQSPTHLIKTRGQQVTLRCSPISGHKSVSWYQQVLGQGPQFIFQYYEKEERGRGNFPDRFSARQFPNYSSELNVNALLLGDSALYLCASSLDSMYTEAFFGQGTRLTVV.

This clonotype was counted at least ten times. The chain joins TRBV7-8 to TRBJ2-3; unclear D gene. Germline CDR1 reads SGHVS; CDR2 reads FQNEAQ. The CDR3 extends over 14 amino acids. Trimming cost V 0 bases and J 6 bases, with 10 bases left between them. DNA for the CDR3: TGTGCCAGCAGCTTAGCAGGACCGGTCGATACGCAGTATTTT. Translated: CASSLAGPVDTQYF.

This chain joins TRBV5-4 and TRBJ2-1; no firm D call. Germline V gene sequence: CDR1 SGHNT, CDR2 YYREEE (reference sequence). V was clipped by 4 bases and J by 8 bases, with 13 bases between them. This CDR3 has 13 residues. This chain's CDR3 is CASSPPRSDEQFF. In nucleotides, the CDR3 is TGTGCCAGCAGCCCGCCCCGGTCGGATGAGCAGTTCTTC.

This clonotype turned up a few times. CDR3: CASSLGWTGATEAFF. CDR3 nucleotides: TGTGCCAGCAGCTTAGGATGGACCGGGGCGACTGAAGCTTTCTTT. The chain joins TRBV7-2 to TRBJ1-1, with TRBD1 as a possible D gene (5 bases). Looked up from germline, CDR1 is SGHTA and CDR2 is FQGNSA. The CDR3 loop spans 15 amino acids. Between the trimmed V and J ends, which lost 1 base and 5 bases, there was a span of 14 bases.

The chain has TRBV11-2 and TRBJ2-1; TRBD2 agrees at 11 bases. V lost 0 bases and J lost 8; bases outside the gene matches: 9. This CDR3 contains 17 residues. Germline V gene data show CDR1 as SGHAT and CDR2 as FQNNGV. The CDR3 DNA reads as TGTGCCAGCAGCTTAGACTTTAGCGGGAGGGCCGCAGATGAGCAGTTCTTC. Translating gives CASSLDFSGRAADEQFF. Looking up the rest from reference TRBV11-2 and TRBJ2-1 gives the full variable domain: EAGVAQSPRYKIIEKRQSVAFWCNPISGHATLYWYQQILGQGPKLLIQFQNNGVVDDSQLPKDRFSAERLKGVDSTLKIQPAKLEDSAVYLCASSLDFSGRAADEQFFGPGTRLTVL.

This clonotype was detected many times. The genes are TRBV12-3 or TRBV12-4 and TRBJ2-7; TRBD2 is a possible D gene (6 bases). This CDR3 spans 15 amino acids. The V gene lost 6 bases and the J gene lost 3 bases, with 18 bases spanning the gap. CDR3 sequence reads: CASSHSVTSVYEQYF. The CDR3 nucleotides read TGTGCCAGCAGCCACTCCGTGACTAGTGTCTACGAGCAGTACTTC.

The DNA for the CDR3 is TGTGCCAGCAGCCCCCGGGGTAGCGGTAACACCGGGGAGCTGTTTTTT. Its translation is CASSPRGSGNTGELFF. The chain combines TRBV4-2 with TRBJ2-2, with a tentative D call TRBD2 (6 bases). The CDR3 consists of 16 residues. V lost 4 bases to trimming and J lost 2 bases, with 14 bases between them. CDR1 LGHNA and CDR2 YNFKEQ come from the germline V gene.

CDR3 in amino acids: CAWSVYRTGRYNEQFF. In nucleotides, the CDR3 is TGTGCCTGGAGTGTATACCGGACAGGGCGGTACAATGAGCAGTTCTTC. This chain joins TRBV30 and TRBJ2-1, with TRBD1 identical over 8 bases. This CDR3 is 16 amino acids long. Germline CDR1 is GTSNPN and CDR2 is SVGIG (reference sequence). The J segment lost 4 bases and the V segment lost 0 bases, leaving 8 bases of the junction unmatched.

In its sample, this clonotype was seen many times. The gene calls are TRBV5-6 and TRBJ2-1; 7 bases line up with TRBD2. The V segment lost 0 bases and the J segment 9 bases; nucleotides outside the gene matches: 9. The CDR3 length is 15 residues. Germline CDR1 reads SGHDT; CDR2 reads YYEEEE. CDR3 nucleotides: TGTGCCAGCAGCTTGGGATTTGAGTGGGAGGGTGAGCAGTTCTTC. Translating it yields CASSLGFEWEGEQFF.

The V and J genes are TRBV7-2 and TRBJ2-2; D unclear. Looked up from germline, CDR1 is SGHTA and CDR2 is FQGNSA. Trimming left V 6 bases short and J 4 bases short, with 12 bases between. This CDR3 is built from 14 residues. In DNA, the CDR3 is TGTGCCAGCAGGATCGGCTGGGGCACCGGGGAGCTGTTTTTT. Translation gives CASRIGWGTGELFF.

This chain connects TRBV3-1 to TRBJ2-1; D is unresolved. The CDR3 sequence is 12 residues long. V was clipped by 1 base and J by 13 bases, with 11 bases between them. Germline V gives CDR1 LGHDT, CDR2 YNNKEL (reference sequence). The CDR3 DNA sequence: TGTGCCAGCAGCCAAGTTGGAACCCTCCAGTTCTTC. This codes for CASSQVGTLQFF.

This sequence joins TRBV5-5 and TRBJ1-2; 9 bases agree with TRBD1. This CDR3 contains 15 residues. V lost 0 bases and J lost 3; bases outside the gene matches: 3. Germline V gene sequence: CDR1 SGHKS, CDR2 YYEKEE (reference sequence). CDR3 nucleotide sequence: TGTGCCAGCAGCTTGGGACAGGGGGTAGACTATGGCTACACCTTC. Translating gives CASSLGQGVDYGYTF.

V and J are TRBV5-6 and TRBJ1-3, with D possibly being TRBD1 (6 bases). Trimming took 1 base from V and 2 from J, leaving 19 bases between them. This CDR3 is built from 18 residues. Germline V CDR1 and CDR2: SGHDT, YYEEEE. CDR3 amino acids: CASSLFAGVELTGNTIYF. For the CDR3, the DNA is TGTGCCAGCAGCTTGTTCGCAGGGGTAGAGCTAACTGGAAACACCATATATTTT.

In its sample, this clonotype was seen many times. V usage is TRBV9 and J usage is TRBJ2-3; 11 positions agree with TRBD2. In germline, CDR1 is SGDLS, CDR2 YYNGEE. This CDR3 is built from 16 residues. The trim removed 1 base at V and 5 bases at J, leaving 6 bases unmatched. CDR3 in DNA: TGTGCCAGCAGCGTACGACTAGCGGGGAGTGGAGATACGCAGTATTTT. The encoded protein is CASSVRLAGSGDTQYF. Full variable domain (missing parts from reference TRBV9 and TRBJ2-3): DSGVTQTPKHLITATGQRVTLRCSPRSGDLSVYWYQQSLDQGLQFLIQYYNGEERAKGNILERFSAQQFPDLHSELNLSSLELGDSALYFCASSVRLAGSGDTQYFGPGTRLTVL.

This clonotype has only a few counts. The rearrangement uses TRBV6-1 and TRBJ2-1; 7 positions agree with TRBD2. There are 14 residues in the CDR3. In germline, CDR1 is MNHNS, CDR2 SASEGT. After removal of 7 bases from V and 5 bases from J, the junction contained 8 bases not matched to a gene. For the CDR3, the DNA is TGTGCCAGCACCACACTAGCGACCCACAATGAGCAGTTCTTC. It yields the protein CASTTLATHNEQFF.